This T cell receptor beta chain was found in a study of blood T cells in healthy people across ages. The CDR3 is 16 residues long. Germline CDR1 is WNHNN and CDR2 is SYGVQD (reference sequence). V shed 2 bases and J 1 base; nucleotides not matched to a gene: 6. This clonotype was seen a handful of times. The antigen is undetermined. Sample-barcoded 5' priming and a J-beta primer mix drove a second PCR of about 7 to 11 cycles. Each CDR3 protein gets one entry after TCRdb re-called the 5' RACE reads with MiXCR. The sample lists 600,000 to 850,000 distinct CDR3 sequences, approximately 43% occurring once. Study-wide points: Greater diversity and more naive CD4+ cells were seen in long-lived donors than in aged donors.

Source material: blood. This TCR came from a woman aged 55-69 years in good health. This sequence joins TRBV10-1 and TRBJ1-1; 8 nucleotides line up with TRBD1. The CDR3 region is CASSEPMGQANTEAFF. CDR3 bases: TGCGCCAGCAGTGAGCCAATGGGACAGGCGAACACTGAAGCTTTCTTT.